Listed below are T cell receptor beta chains from one sample, sequenced in a study of T cell responses to AZD1222 COVID-19 vaccine. Measured with immunoSEQ multiplex PCR; TCRdb has only the in-frame clones, and not every one. The sample shows 160,000 or so clones, 75% to 90% of them seen only once. The sample here was peripheral blood, taken after recovery from COVID-19. The receptors were gathered from an adult who had recovered from COVID-19. The CDR3 runs from the conserved cysteine through the conserved F or W. The D gene is left open where the match is weak. A row's size may be missing; if present it is once, few, many or a size class.

J	size	V	D	DNA	CDR3
TRBJ1-2	NA	TRBV6-1	NA	TGTGCCAGCAGTGACAACTATGGCTACACCTTC	CASSDNYGYTF
TRBJ1-2	NA	TRBV3-1/TRBV3-2	TRBD1	TGTGCCAGCAGCCAGGGACAGGGCTCTAACTATGGCTACACCTTC	CASSQGQGSNYGYTF
TRBJ1-2	once	TRBV4-2	NA	TGTGCCAGCAGCCAAGATTCGAGAGCCATGACTAACTATGGCTACACCTTC	CASSQDSRAMTNYGYTF
TRBJ1-2	NA	TRBV5-1	TRBD1	TGCGCCAGCAGCTTGGGACAGGGGCAGCTGGGTGGCTACACCTTC	CASSLGQGQLGGYTF
TRBJ1-4	NA	TRBV28	NA	TGTGCCAGCAGCAGGCCCGGCCCAACTAATGAAAAACTGTTTTTT	CASSRPGPTNEKLFF
TRBJ1-5	NA	TRBV19	NA	TGTGCCAGTACTCCCCCCGGTCTTGGCAATCAGCCCCAGCATTTT	CASTPPGLGNQPQHF
TRBJ1-2	NA	TRBV29-1	NA	TGCAGCGTTCTTAAGGGGATCTATGGCTACACCTTC	CSVLKGIYGYTF
TRBJ1-2	NA	TRBV7-3	NA	TGTGCCAGCAGCTTCGACGGTTTCGAGGGCTACACCTTC	CASSFDGFEGYTF
TRBJ2-7	NA	TRBV25-1	TRBD2	TGTGCCAGCAGTAGCACTAGCGGGGCCAGCTACGAGCAGTACTTC	CASSSTSGASYEQYF
TRBJ1-1	NA	TRBV6-5	TRBD1	TGTGCCAGCCACAGGGGAGGGAACACTGAAGCTTTCTTT	CASHRGGNTEAFF
TRBJ1-2	NA	TRBV6-1	NA	TGTGCCAGCAGTGAGTCTCAGGGTGGGGGCTACACCTTC	CASSESQGGGYTF
TRBJ1-5	NA	TRBV6-5	NA	TGTGCCAGCAGTTACGTTCAGGACAATAGCAATCAGCCCCAGCATTTT	CASSYVQDNSNQPQHF
TRBJ1-1	NA	TRBV18	TRBD1	TGTGCCAGCTCGGTCTCGGGTCCCGGGACAGGGTCGGGAGCTTTCTTT	CASSVSGPGTGSGAFF
TRBJ2-7	NA	TRBV28	TRBD2	TGTGCCAGCAGTTTATACGGGACTAGCGGCTACGGGCAGTACTTC	CASSLYGTSGYGQYF
TRBJ2-3	NA	TRBV19	NA	TGTGCCACCGCCGCTAGTGGAGGCACAGATACGCAGTATTTT	CATAASGGTDTQYF
TRBJ1-2	NA	TRBV7-2	NA	TGTGCCAGCAGCTTAGCTTACGAGCAGGGCCTTACCTATGGCTACACCTTC	CASSLAYEQGLTYGYTF
TRBJ1-2	few	TRBV7-9	NA	TGTGCCAGCAGCTCGATTGTAGGGGCCTATGGCTACACCTTC	CASSSIVGAYGYTF
TRBJ1-5	few	TRBV27	NA	TGTGCCAGCAGAGAAACGCAGAATCAGCCCCAGCATTTT	CASRETQNQPQHF
TRBJ1-1	NA	TRBV6-6	TRBD1	TGTGCCAGCACTCCCGGGACAGGGATTAAGACTGAAGCTTTCTTT	CASTPGTGIKTEAFF
TRBJ2-3	NA	TRBV7-2	TRBD2	TGTGCCAGCAGCTTAGCACTAGCGAGCACAGATACGCAGTATTTT	CASSLALASTDTQYF
TRBJ2-3	NA	TRBV9	TRBD2	TGTGCCAGCAGCGTAGTAAGCGGGGGGGCCGAAGATACGCAGTATTTT	CASSVVSGGAEDTQYF
TRBJ2-3	NA	TRBV7-9	NA	TGTGCCAGCAGTCCCGGGACAGATACGCAGTATTTT	CASSPGTDTQYF
TRBJ2-3	NA	TRBV7-3	TRBD2	TGTGCCAGCAGTGGCGAGGGGAGGGCCACAGATACGCAGTATTTT	CASSGEGRATDTQYF
TRBJ2-1	NA	TRBV7-2	NA	TGTGCCAGCAGCTTACCAGGGAAGTGGAATGAGCAGTTCTTC	CASSLPGKWNEQFF
TRBJ1-5	NA	TRBV28	TRBD1	TGTGCCACCTGGGACAGGGGGCGCGGGGGACAGCCCCAGCATTTT	CATWDRGRGGQPQHF
TRBJ2-3	NA	TRBV19	TRBD2	TGTGCCAGTAGTATCAGTAGCGGGAGGGCCGAAGATACGCAGTATTTT	CASSISSGRAEDTQYF
TRBJ1-3	few	TRBV6-5	TRBD1	TGTGCCAGCAGTTACAGAGGGGGCAACACCATATATTTT	CASSYRGGNTIYF
TRBJ1-2	NA	TRBV28	NA	TGTGCCAGCAGTTTATATAGAGGGTACTACACCTTC	CASSLYRGYYTF
TRBJ1-1	once	TRBV20-1	NA	TGCAGTGCTAGTCCCGGAAACACTGAAGCTTTCTTT	CSASPGNTEAFF
TRBJ2-7	NA	TRBV11-2	NA	TGTGCCAGCAGCTTAGGGTGGGGCTCGACGGTTTCCTCCTACGAGCAGTACTTC	CASSLGWGSTVSSYEQYF
TRBJ2-5	NA	TRBV11-2	NA	TGTGCCAGTCTTATGATGAGGGGCCAAGAGACCCAGTACTTC	CASLMMRGQETQYF
TRBJ2-5	NA	TRBV18	TRBD2	TGTGCCAGCTCACTCCGGACTAGCGGGGAGGGGCGAGAGACCCAGTACTTC	CASSLRTSGEGRETQYF
TRBJ1-1	NA	TRBV15	NA	TGTGCCACCACCTTGGACGCGGGCACTGAAGCTTTCTTT	CATTLDAGTEAFF
TRBJ2-1	NA	TRBV7-9	NA	TGTGCCAGCAGCTTAGCGGCGGTGTCTGGTGAGCAGTTCTTC	CASSLAAVSGEQFF
TRBJ1-2	once	TRBV28	NA	TGTGCCAGCAGTTTGAGCAGGCTAACCTATGGCTACACCTTC	CASSLSRLTYGYTF
TRBJ2-5	NA	TRBV7-2	TRBD2	TGTGCCAGCAGACCTCCGGGGCTAGCGGGAGAGACCCAGTACTTC	CASRPPGLAGETQYF
TRBJ1-3	NA	TRBV5-5	TRBD1	TGTGCCAGCAGCTTGAGGGACAGTGCCCTCTCTGGAAACACCATATATTTT	CASSLRDSALSGNTIYF
TRBJ2-1	once	TRBV7-9	NA	TGTGCCAGCAGCTCCACCTCCGGATACAATGAGCAGTTCTTC	CASSSTSGYNEQFF
TRBJ1-2	NA	TRBV7-2	NA	TGTGCCAGCAGCTGGAGGGAGGGGTGGGGCTACACCTTC	CASSWREGWGYTF
TRBJ1-6	once	TRBV10-3	TRBD1	TGTGCCATCAGACCCGGGACAGGTAGTTCACACCTCCACTTT	CAIRPGTGSSHLHF
TRBJ2-5	NA	TRBV6-5	TRBD1	TGTGCCAGCAGCAGAGGACAGGTTCAAGAGACCCAGTACTTC	CASSRGQVQETQYF
TRBJ2-7	NA	TRBV7-2	NA	TGTGCCAGCAGCCCGGCGGGGGCGGGGGTTGAGCAGTACTTC	CASSPAGAGVEQYF
TRBJ2-5	NA	TRBV11-2	NA	TGTGCCAGCAGCTTATCGGGACTTGGCAAAGGTGGGGAGACCCAGTACTTC	CASSLSGLGKGGETQYF
TRBJ2-3	NA	TRBV4-1	NA	TGCGCCAGCAGCCAAGCCGTTGGTCAGGAGGGGCTCACAGATACGCAGTATTTT	CASSQAVGQEGLTDTQYF
TRBJ2-5	NA	TRBV10-3	NA	TGTGCCATCAGTGAGTCTTCCGGGACCCAGGGGGGGACCCAGTACTTC	CAISESSGTQGGTQYF
TRBJ2-3	NA	TRBV6-5	NA	TGTGCCAGCAGTTACCGGGGGGCTGGCACAGATACGCAGTATTTT	CASSYRGAGTDTQYF
TRBJ2-7	once	TRBV29-1	NA	TGCAGCGTTGAAGGGGGTGCGGGTCCAGACTACGAGCAGTACTTC	CSVEGGAGPDYEQYF
TRBJ1-1	NA	TRBV4-3	NA	TGCGCCAGCAGCCACTCGGGGTTCTTAGGGGCGCCGAACACTGAAGCTTTCTTT	CASSHSGFLGAPNTEAFF
TRBJ2-3	NA	TRBV7-3	TRBD2	TGTGCCAGCAGCCCGTGGACTAGCGGGGGATTAGATACGCAGTATTTT	CASSPWTSGGLDTQYF
TRBJ1-2	NA	TRBV28	NA	TGTGCCAGCAGTTTATTAGGGACGGCTAACTATGGCTACACCTTC	CASSLLGTANYGYTF
TRBJ1-2	NA	TRBV2	NA	TGTGCCAGCAGCCGACAAGAGCGGTATGGCTACACCTTC	CASSRQERYGYTF
TRBJ2-1	NA	TRBV7-3	TRBD1	TGTGCCAGCAGCTTAGACAGGGGGCAGGGTGAGCAGTTCTTC	CASSLDRGQGEQFF
TRBJ1-2	NA	TRBV5-6	TRBD1	TGTGCCAGCAGCTTGGCACTACAGGGGGCTAACTATGGCTACACCTTC	CASSLALQGANYGYTF
TRBJ1-2	NA	TRBV18	TRBD1	TGTGCCAGCTCACCAAACCAGGGACAGATCTATGGCTACACCTTC	CASSPNQGQIYGYTF
TRBJ2-7	NA	TRBV14	NA	TGTGCCAGCAGCCAAGATCGACAGCTCTCCTACGAGCAGTACTTC	CASSQDRQLSYEQYF